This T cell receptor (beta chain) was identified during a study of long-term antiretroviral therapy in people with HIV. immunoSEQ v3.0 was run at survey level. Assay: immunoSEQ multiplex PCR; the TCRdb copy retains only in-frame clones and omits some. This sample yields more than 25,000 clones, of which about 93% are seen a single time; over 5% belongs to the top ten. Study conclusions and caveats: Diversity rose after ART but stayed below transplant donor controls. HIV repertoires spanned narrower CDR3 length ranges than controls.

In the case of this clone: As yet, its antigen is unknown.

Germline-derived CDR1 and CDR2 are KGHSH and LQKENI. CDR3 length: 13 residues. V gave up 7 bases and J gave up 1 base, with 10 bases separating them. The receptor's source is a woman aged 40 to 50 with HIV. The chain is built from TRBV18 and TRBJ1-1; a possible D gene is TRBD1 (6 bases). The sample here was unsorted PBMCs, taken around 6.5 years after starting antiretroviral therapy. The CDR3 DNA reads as TGTGCCAGCTTACCGGGACAGAACACTGAAGCTTTCTTT. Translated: CASLPGQNTEAFF. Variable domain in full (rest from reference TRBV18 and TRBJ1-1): NAGVMQNPRHLVRRRGQEARLRCSPMKGHSHVYWYRQLPEEGLKFMVYLQKENIIDESGMPKERFSAEFPKEGPSILRIQQVVRGDSAAYFCASLPGQNTEAFFGQGTRLTVV.